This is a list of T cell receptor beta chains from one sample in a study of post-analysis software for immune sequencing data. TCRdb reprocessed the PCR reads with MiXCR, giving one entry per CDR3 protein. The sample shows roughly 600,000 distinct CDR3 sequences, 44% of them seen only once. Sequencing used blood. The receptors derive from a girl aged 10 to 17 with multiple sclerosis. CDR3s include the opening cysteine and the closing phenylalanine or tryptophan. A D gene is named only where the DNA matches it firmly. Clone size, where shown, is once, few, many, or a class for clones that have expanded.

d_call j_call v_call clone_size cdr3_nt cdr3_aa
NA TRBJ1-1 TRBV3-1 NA TGTGCCAGCAGCCAAGAGGCGACTGAAGCTTTCTTT CASSQEATEAFF
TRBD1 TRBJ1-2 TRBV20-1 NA TGCAGTGCTAGTCCCTCTCCGAAGGACAGGGGGCTAAACTATGGCTACACCTTC CSASPSPKDRGLNYGYTF
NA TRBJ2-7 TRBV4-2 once TGTGCCAGCAGCCAAGAGACAATCAGCTCCTACGAGCAGTACTTC CASSQETISSYEQYF
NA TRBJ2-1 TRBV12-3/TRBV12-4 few TGTGCCAGCAGTCAATTCCTGGGGAATGAGCAGTTCTTC CASSQFLGNEQFF
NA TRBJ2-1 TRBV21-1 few TGTGCCAGCAGCAAAGATCCGGGAGACGGCTGTGAGCAGTTCTTC CASSKDPGDGCEQFF
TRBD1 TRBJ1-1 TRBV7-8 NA TGTGCCAGCAGCTTAACGCGGGACAGTCTGGGGCAAGCTTTCTTT CASSLTRDSLGQAFF
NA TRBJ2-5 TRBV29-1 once TGCAACGCCGGGGAGGAGAAAGGGACCCAGTACTTC CNAGEEKGTQYF
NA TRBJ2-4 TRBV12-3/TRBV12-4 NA TGTGCCAGCAGCTCAAGGGGGGTCCAGTACTTC CASSSRGVQYF
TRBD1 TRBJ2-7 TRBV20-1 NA TGCAGTGCTGCCGGGACAGGGGAAGACGAGCAGTACTTC CSAAGTGEDEQYF
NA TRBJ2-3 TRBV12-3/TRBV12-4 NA TGTGCCAGCAGTCCCCGGGACACCTTGGGTACGCAGTATTTT CASSPRDTLGTQYF
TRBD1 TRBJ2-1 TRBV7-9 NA TGTGCCAGCGGAGCCTTGGACAGGGTCCATGAGCAGTTCTTC CASGALDRVHEQFF
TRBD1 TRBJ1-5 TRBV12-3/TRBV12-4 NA TGTGCCAGCAGTTCCGACAGGGGGATTGATCAGCCCCAGCATTTT CASSSDRGIDQPQHF
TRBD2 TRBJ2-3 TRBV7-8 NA TGTGCCAGCAGCTTAAGCGGGAAGACAGATACGCAGTATTTT CASSLSGKTDTQYF
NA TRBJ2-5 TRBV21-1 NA TGTGCCAGCAGCTACGACGGGGTATGCCAAGAGACCCAGTACTTC CASSYDGVCQETQYF
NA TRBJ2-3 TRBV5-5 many TGTGCCAGCAGCTTGGCACCCACAGATACGCAGTATTTT CASSLAPTDTQYF
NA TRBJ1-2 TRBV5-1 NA TGCGCCAGCAGCTTCGGAGAGAACTATGGCTACACCTTC CASSFGENYGYTF
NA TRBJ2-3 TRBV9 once TGTGCCAGCAGCGTGCCCGGAGGGGGGGATACGCAGTATTTT CASSVPGGGDTQYF
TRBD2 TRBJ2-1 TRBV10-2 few TGCGCCAGCAGTGAGTCCAGACTAGCGACCATCAATGAGCAGTTCTTC CASSESRLATINEQFF
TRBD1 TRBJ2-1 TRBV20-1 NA TGCAGTGCGCCAAGGCCGGGACAGGGGGCCAATGAGCAGTTCTTC CSAPRPGQGANEQFF
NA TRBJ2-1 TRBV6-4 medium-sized TGTGCCAGCAGTGACTCTAGCGGCTCCTACAATGAGCAGTTCTTC CASSDSSGSYNEQFF
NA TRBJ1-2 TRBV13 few TGTGCCAGCAGCCCCGCCCAGGGAGCACGTAGCTATGGCTACACCTTC CASSPAQGARSYGYTF
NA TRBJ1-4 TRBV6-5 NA TGTGCCAGCAGTTACTCATCCCAGGGGCAGAATGAAAAACTGTTTTTT CASSYSSQGQNEKLFF
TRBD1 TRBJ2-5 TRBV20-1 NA TGCAGTGCCGTACAGGGGGCCGAAGAGACCCAGTACTTC CSAVQGAEETQYF
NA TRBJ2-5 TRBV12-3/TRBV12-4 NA TGTGCCAGCAGTGCTCCGCGCCAGGGCGGTGGGGAGACCCAGTACTTC CASSAPRQGGGETQYF
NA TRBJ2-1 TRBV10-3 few TGTGCCATCAGTGATGTTTTGGCTAGCTCGATGAATGAGCAGTTCTTC CAISDVLASSMNEQFF
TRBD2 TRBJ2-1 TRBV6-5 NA TGTGCCAGCAGTGATAGCGGGGGTCGAGACAATGAGCAGTTCTTC CASSDSGGRDNEQFF
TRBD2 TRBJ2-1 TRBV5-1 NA TGCGCCAGCAGCGGGAGGGTCGCCTACAATGAGCAGTTCTTC CASSGRVAYNEQFF
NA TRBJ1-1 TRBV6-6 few TGTGCCAGCGCCACCCGACAGCACACTGAAGCTTTCTTT CASATRQHTEAFF
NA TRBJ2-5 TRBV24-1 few TGTGCCACCAGTGATTTACCTCCAGGAAGAGAAGAGACCCAGTACTTC CATSDLPPGREETQYF
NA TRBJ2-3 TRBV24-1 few TGTGCCACCAGTGATTTCACAGATACGCAGTATTTT CATSDFTDTQYF
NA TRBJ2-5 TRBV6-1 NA TGTGCCAGCAGGCCCAGGGTATTAGTCCCGGGGTCAGAGACCCAGTACTTC CASRPRVLVPGSETQYF
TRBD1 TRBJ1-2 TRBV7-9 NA TGTGCCAGCAGCTTAAGTTGGGACAGGGGGCTCGATGGCTACACCTTC CASSLSWDRGLDGYTF
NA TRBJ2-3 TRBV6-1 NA TGTGCCAGCAGTGAAACAGGCCTCGTGGGTACGCAGTATTTT CASSETGLVGTQYF
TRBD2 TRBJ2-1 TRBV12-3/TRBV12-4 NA TGTGCCAGCAGCTTAGCCCCGTTTCTGGCTAGCGGGAGCAATGAGCAGTTCTTC CASSLAPFLASGSNEQFF
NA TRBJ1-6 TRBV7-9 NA TGTGCCAGCAGCTCCACAGGCACATCCTATAATTCACCCCTCCACTTT CASSSTGTSYNSPLHF
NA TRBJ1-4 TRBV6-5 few TGTGCCAGCAGTTATAATCCAATTAATGAAAAACTGTTTTTT CASSYNPINEKLFF
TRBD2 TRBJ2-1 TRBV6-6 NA TGTGCCAGCAGTTACGAGCGGGGGGTCCCCAATGAGCAGTTCTTC CASSYERGVPNEQFF
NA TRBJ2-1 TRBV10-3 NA TGTGCCATCAGTGAGTCGGACGATGAGCAGTTCTTC CAISESDDEQFF
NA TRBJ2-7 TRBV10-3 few TGTGCCATCAGTGCCATTGGTGACGTACGAAACCCCTACGAGCAGTACTTC CAISAIGDVRNPYEQYF
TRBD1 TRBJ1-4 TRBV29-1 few TGCAGCGGCAGACAGGGTGGAACTAATGAAAAACTGTTTTTT CSGRQGGTNEKLFF
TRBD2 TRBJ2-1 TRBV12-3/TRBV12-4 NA TGTGCCAGCAGTTCCTATCTAGCGGGAGGGTACAATGAGCAGTTCTTC CASSSYLAGGYNEQFF
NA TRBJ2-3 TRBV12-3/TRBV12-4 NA TGTGCCAGCAGTTTTTCAAGCGGCACAGATACGCAGTATTTT CASSFSSGTDTQYF
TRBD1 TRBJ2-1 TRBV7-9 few TGTGCCAGCAGCCCTGGGACAGGGCCCAATGAGCAGTTCTTC CASSPGTGPNEQFF
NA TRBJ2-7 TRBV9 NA TGTGCCAGCAGCGTAGGACAGGCCTTTTCCTACGAGCAGTACTTC CASSVGQAFSYEQYF